A selection of T cell receptor beta chains follows, all from one sample in a study of regulatory T cells in long-lasting Graves disease. MiXCR was run by TCRdb on the multiplex PCR reads, yielding one entry per CDR3 protein. The sample includes about 540,000 distinct CDR3 sequences, roughly 13% of them seen just once. The data also belong to a second study, concerning T cells in Graves' hyperthyroidism and ophthalmopathy.

Specimen: peripheral blood mononuclear cells (PBMCs), collected at new diagnosis, from a patient treated with antithyroid drugs. The origin of the receptors is a man aged 25-45 years with Graves disease. Each CDR3 is given with its conserved first and last residue. Fields, in order: J gene, D gene, V gene, CDR3 length, clone size, CDR3 protein, CDR3 DNA. A D gene is named only where the DNA matches it firmly. Only part of the rows carry a size: once, few, many, or a class if the clone is expanded.

TRBJ2-1 | TRBD1 | TRBV28 | 15 | many | CANRSTGGSYNEQFF | TGTGCCAACAGGAGTACAGGGGGCTCCTACAATGAGCAGTTCTTC
TRBJ1-2 | - | TRBV19 | 15 | - | CASSPSGGALYGYTF | TGTGCCAGTAGTCCCTCCGGAGGGGCCCTCTATGGCTACACCTTC
TRBJ2-2 | - | TRBV19 | 15 | many | CASRGPETSTGELFF | TGTGCCAGTAGGGGACCAGAGACAAGCACCGGGGAGCTGTTTTTT
TRBJ2-2 | - | TRBV30 | 14 | many | CAWLIGANTGELFF | TGTGCCTGGCTTATAGGAGCGAACACCGGGGAGCTGTTTTTT
TRBJ2-7 | - | TRBV15 | 13 | many | CATSGDSSYEQYF | TGTGCCACCAGCGGAGACTCATCCTACGAGCAGTACTTC
TRBJ2-7 | - | TRBV12-3/TRBV12-4 | 14 | many | CASTWDPNIREQYF | TGTGCCAGCACCTGGGACCCGAACATCCGGGAGCAGTACTTC
TRBJ2-2 | TRBD1 | TRBV9 | 16 | few | CASSAMTGTNTGELFF | TGTGCCAGCAGCGCGATGACAGGGACGAACACCGGGGAGCTGTTTTTT
TRBJ1-1 | - | TRBV7-2 | 13 | many | CASSAARNTEAFF | TGTGCCAGCAGCGCCGCAAGGAACACTGAAGCTTTCTTT
TRBJ1-2 | TRBD1 | TRBV30 | 15 | few | CACIIFDRGTYGYTF | TGTGCCTGCATTATCTTCGACAGGGGGACCTATGGCTACACCTTC
TRBJ1-2 | TRBD1 | TRBV28 | 16 | many | CASSPGTGESAYGYTF | TGTGCCAGCAGTCCCGGGACAGGGGAGTCGGCGTATGGCTACACCTTC
TRBJ2-2 | - | TRBV12-5 | 16 | many | CASGLVLGGGFGELFF | TGTGCTAGTGGTTTGGTACTTGGCGGGGGCTTTGGGGAGCTGTTTTTT
TRBJ2-2 | - | TRBV27 | 16 | many | CASSPLLSKNTGELFF | TGTGCCAGCAGCCCGTTGCTCAGTAAGAACACCGGGGAGCTGTTTTTT
TRBJ1-6 | TRBD1 | TRBV5-1 | 15 | - | CASSDRDRVNSPLHF | TGCGCCAGCAGCGACCGGGACAGGGTTAATTCACCCCTCCACTTT
TRBJ1-5 | - | TRBV19 | 13 | many | CASTQGSRQPQHF | TGTGCCAGTACCCAGGGGTCGCGTCAGCCCCAGCATTTT
TRBJ2-1 | TRBD2 | TRBV3-1 | 16 | few | CASSFGTSGRYNEQFF | TGTGCCAGCAGCTTTGGGACTAGCGGGAGGTACAATGAGCAGTTCTTC
TRBJ1-2 | - | TRBV2 | 13 | many | CASSEGAAYGYTF | TGTGCCAGCAGTGAGGGGGCAGCCTATGGCTACACCTTC
TRBJ2-3 | TRBD1 | TRBV5-1 | 16 | many | CASSPRWGQGTDTQYF | TGCGCCAGCAGCCCACGCTGGGGACAGGGCACAGATACGCAGTATTTT
TRBJ2-1 | TRBD2 | TRBV7-2 | 14 | many | CASSLRLAHNEQFF | TGTGCCAGCAGCTTACGACTAGCGCACAATGAGCAGTTCTTC
TRBJ1-4 | - | TRBV12-3/TRBV12-4 | 15 | many | CASSFARGKDEKLFF | TGTGCCAGCAGTTTCGCCCGGGGGAAGGATGAAAAACTGTTTTTT
TRBJ2-7 | TRBD1 | TRBV2 | 15 | many | CASSEGQGPSYEQYF | TGTGCCAGCAGTGAGGGACAGGGGCCCTCCTACGAGCAGTACTTC
TRBJ1-1 | TRBD1 | TRBV20-1 | 13 | few | CSAKQGLDTEAFF | TGCAGTGCCAAACAGGGGCTGGACACTGAAGCTTTCTTT
TRBJ2-7 | TRBD2 | TRBV18 | 15 | many | CASSPRGAGSYEQYF | TGTGCCAGCTCACCTAGAGGAGCGGGATCCTACGAGCAGTACTTC
TRBJ2-3 | - | TRBV12-3/TRBV12-4 | 15 | many | CASVWLSGVGDTQYF | TGTGCCAGCGTTTGGCTCTCGGGAGTAGGAGATACGCAGTATTTT
TRBJ1-2 | - | TRBV13 | 16 | - | CASSPRGGYPDHGYTF | TGTGCCAGCAGCCCTAGGGGAGGGTACCCGGACCATGGCTACACCTTC
TRBJ2-1 | - | TRBV2 | 13 | many | CASNLVDYNEQFF | TGTGCCAGCAATTTAGTAGACTACAATGAGCAGTTCTTC
TRBJ1-1 | TRBD1 | TRBV11-2 | 15 | many | CASSLAGTGDTEAFF | TGTGCCAGCAGCCTAGCCGGGACAGGGGATACTGAAGCTTTCTTT
TRBJ2-1 | TRBD2 | TRBV18 | 15 | many | CASSQLAGMYNEQFF | TGTGCCAGCTCGCAACTAGCGGGGATGTACAATGAGCAGTTCTTC
TRBJ1-5 | TRBD1 | TRBV24-1 | 14 | many | CATRAGTGGEPQHF | TGTGCCACAAGGGCCGGGACAGGGGGAGAGCCCCAGCATTTT
TRBJ2-3 | - | TRBV20-1 | 16 | few | CSARDHQRASTDTQYF | TGCAGTGCTAGAGATCACCAGCGGGCATCCACAGATACGCAGTATTTT
TRBJ2-1 | TRBD2 | TRBV7-2 | 14 | many | CASSSGLAGQEQFF | TGTGCCAGCAGCTCGGGACTAGCGGGACAGGAGCAGTTCTTC
TRBJ2-1 | - | TRBV6-2/TRBV6-3 | 12 | many | CASSYGRTEGFF | TGTGCCAGCAGTTACGGACGGACCGAGGGGTTCTTC
TRBJ1-2 | TRBD1 | TRBV18 | 16 | - | CASSPGGQGSFYGYTF | TGTGCCAGCTCACCCGGAGGACAGGGGAGTTTTTATGGCTACACCTTC
TRBJ1-3 | - | TRBV12-3/TRBV12-4 | 14 | many | CASSWAISGNTIYF | TGTGCCAGCAGTTGGGCAATCTCTGGAAACACCATATATTTT
TRBJ2-2 | - | TRBV12-3/TRBV12-4 | 15 | many | CASSLDSLRPGELFF | TGTGCCAGCAGTTTGGACAGCCTCAGGCCCGGGGAGCTGTTTTTT
TRBJ2-5 | - | TRBV7-2 | 13 | many | CASIGPEEETQYF | TGTGCCAGCATAGGGCCCGAGGAGGAGACCCAGTACTTC
TRBJ1-6 | - | TRBV5-1 | 15 | - | CASHHGDDRNSPLHF | TGCGCCAGCCACCATGGGGACGACCGTAATTCACCCCTCCACTTT
TRBJ1-2 | TRBD1 | TRBV27 | 14 | many | CASRRQGPNYGYTF | TGTGCCAGCAGGCGACAGGGGCCTAACTATGGCTACACCTTC
TRBJ2-1 | TRBD2 | TRBV12-3/TRBV12-4 | 17 | few | CASSLATTSGSWNEQFF | TGTGCCAGCAGTTTGGCTACTACTAGCGGGAGTTGGAATGAGCAGTTCTTC
TRBJ1-4 | - | TRBV2 | 16 | many | CASYGQGESTNEKLFF | TGTGCCAGCTACGGGCAGGGCGAATCAACTAATGAAAAACTGTTTTTT
TRBJ2-7 | TRBD2 | TRBV15 | 14 | few | CATRPSGSKYEQYF | TGTGCCACCAGGCCTAGCGGGAGCAAGTACGAGCAGTACTTC
TRBJ2-6 | - | TRBV5-1 | 14 | many | CASSLGAGANVLTF | TGCGCCAGCAGCTTGGGTGCTGGGGCCAACGTCCTGACTTTC
TRBJ2-1 | TRBD1 | TRBV5-1 | 15 | many | CASSGIGTGHNEQFF | TGCGCCAGCAGCGGCATCGGGACAGGCCACAATGAGCAGTTCTTC
TRBJ2-4 | TRBD1 | TRBV12-3/TRBV12-4 | 14 | many | CASSSLGQGNIQYF | TGTGCCAGCAGCTCCCTCGGACAGGGAAACATTCAGTACTTC
TRBJ1-1 | - | TRBV30 | 13 | many | CAWSVRGVTEAFF | TGTGCCTGGAGTGTACGGGGAGTTACTGAAGCTTTCTTT
TRBJ2-7 | - | TRBV30 | 14 | - | CAWSAGLHSYEQYF | TGTGCCTGGAGTGCTGGACTACATTCCTACGAGCAGTACTTC
TRBJ2-7 | TRBD1 | TRBV12-3/TRBV12-4 | 13 | many | CASTVGQGGEQYF | TGTGCCAGCACCGTCGGACAGGGCGGCGAGCAGTACTTC
TRBJ2-5 | TRBD2 | TRBV7-2 | 16 | - | CASRFGLAGGQETQYF | TGTGCCAGCAGATTCGGACTAGCGGGAGGCCAAGAGACCCAGTACTTC
TRBJ2-5 | - | TRBV7-8 | 15 | many | CASSLRAANQETQYF | TGTGCCAGCAGCCTTAGAGCGGCTAACCAAGAGACCCAGTACTTC
TRBJ2-7 | TRBD2 | TRBV10-3 | 15 | many | CAIRVSGSVGYEQYF | TGTGCCATCAGGGTTAGCGGGAGCGTAGGCTACGAGCAGTACTTC
TRBJ2-5 | - | TRBV5-5 | 13 | - | CASTRSGVETQYF | TGTGCCAGCACCCGGTCCGGGGTAGAGACCCAGTACTTC
TRBJ1-5 | - | TRBV24-1 | 13 | - | CATSVNSNQPQHF | TGTGCCACCAGTGTAAATAGCAATCAGCCCCAGCATTTT
TRBJ1-1 | - | TRBV7-9 | 16 | few | CASSLARVSKSTEAFF | TGTGCCAGCAGCTTAGCAAGGGTGTCGAAGAGCACTGAAGCTTTCTTT
TRBJ2-1 | - | TRBV28 | 12 | many | CASSQLEGEQFF | TGTGCCAGCAGTCAGTTAGAGGGAGAGCAGTTCTTC
TRBJ2-1 | TRBD2 | TRBV5-1 | 16 | many | CASSLQRGGSYNEQFF | TGCGCCAGCTCCCTACAACGCGGGGGCTCCTACAATGAGCAGTTCTTC
TRBJ1-6 | - | TRBV7-9 | 14 | few | CASSPPEYNSPLHF | TGTGCCAGCAGCCCCCCGGAGTATAATTCACCCCTCCACTTT
TRBJ2-5 | TRBD2 | TRBV9 | 17 | many | CASSVSWLAGVFETQYF | TGTGCCAGCAGCGTATCGTGGCTAGCGGGAGTCTTCGAGACCCAGTACTTC
TRBJ1-5 | - | TRBV27 | 14 | many | CASSLSGKKRPQHF | TGTGCCAGCAGTTTATCGGGTAAGAAGCGGCCCCAGCATTTT
TRBJ2-3 | - | TRBV3-1 | 12 | many | CASSQDRDTQYF | TGTGCCAGCAGCCAAGATAGGGATACGCAGTATTTT
TRBJ2-4 | - | TRBV3-1 | 15 | - | CASSQRGRVKNIQYF | TGTGCCAGCAGCCAACGGGGACGGGTCAAAAACATTCAGTACTTC
TRBJ1-1 | - | TRBV5-1 | 13 | many | CASSFHGNTEAFF | TGCGCCAGCAGCTTTCACGGGAACACTGAAGCTTTCTTT